This is a list of T cell receptor beta chains from one sample in a study of cytomegalovirus exposure and HLA in healthy donors. The table came from immunoSEQ multiplex PCR; TCRdb's copy has only in-frame clones and leaves some out. Of approximately 110,000 clones listed, 74% are singletons. Source material: PBMCs. These receptors all stem from a man in his thirties or forties in good health and CMV-seropositive. The CDR3 runs from the conserved cysteine through the conserved F or W. A D gene is named only where the DNA matches it firmly. A row's size may be missing; if present it is once, few, many or a size class.

d_call	v_call	clone_size	j_call	cdr3_nt	cdr3_aa
TRBD2	TRBV11-2	-	TRBJ2-5	TGTGCCAGCAGCTCCAGGCCCCGAAGGACTAGCGGGGAGGAGACCCAGTACTTC	CASSSRPRRTSGEETQYF
-	TRBV7-9	once	TRBJ1-2	TGTGCCAGCAGCCTAGCGAGTTTTAGAGGTGGCTACACCTTC	CASSLASFRGGYTF
-	TRBV10-2	-	TRBJ2-2	TGCGCCAGCAGGTGGGGAGAAACAACCGGGGAGCTGTTTTTT	CASRWGETTGELFF
-	TRBV5-4	-	TRBJ1-4	TGTGCCAGCAGCTTGGAAAACAGCCTTGTAACTAATGAAAAACTGTTTTTT	CASSLENSLVTNEKLFF
TRBD2	TRBV6-1	-	TRBJ2-1	TGTGCCAGCAGTGGCGGGGGACGAATATACAATGAGCAGTTCTTC	CASSGGGRIYNEQFF
-	TRBV7-7	-	TRBJ2-2	TGTGCCAGCAGCTTAGCGGCCGGGGACACCGGGGAGCTGTTTTTT	CASSLAAGDTGELFF
TRBD1	TRBV5-1	-	TRBJ2-7	TGCGCCAGCAGCATAGAGGGACAGGGGAGGGCGGACGAGCAGTACTTC	CASSIEGQGRADEQYF
-	TRBV4-3	few	TRBJ1-2	TGCGCCAGCAGCCAAGAACAGGGTTGGGGTGGCTACACCTTC	CASSQEQGWGGYTF
-	TRBV5-1	-	TRBJ2-2	TGCGCCAGCAGCAATGGCCTCGGGGACACCGGGGAGCTGTTTTTT	CASSNGLGDTGELFF
TRBD1	TRBV19	-	TRBJ1-6	TGTGCCAGTACCCGGGGACAGGAGGGTTCACCCCTCCACTTT	CASTRGQEGSPLHF
-	TRBV5-1	-	TRBJ2-7	TGCGCCAGCAGCATAGAGGTGAACTCCTACGAGCAGTACTTC	CASSIEVNSYEQYF
-	TRBV5-1	few	TRBJ1-1	TGCGCCAGCAGCTTGGCAGGGGCAAGAACTGAAGCTTTCTTT	CASSLAGARTEAFF
-	TRBV27	few	TRBJ2-7	TGTGCCAGCAGCCGAGGGTGGGGATTAGGGGAGCAGTACTTC	CASSRGWGLGEQYF
-	TRBV7-2	-	TRBJ2-1	TGTGCCAGCAGCTTACCTCGCGGGGGCCACAATGAGCAGTTCTTC	CASSLPRGGHNEQFF
TRBD1	TRBV7-2	-	TRBJ2-5	TGTGCCAGCAGCCTCGGACAGGGAGAGACCCAGTACTTC	CASSLGQGETQYF
-	TRBV7-9	once	TRBJ1-2	TGTGCCAGCAGCTTATTAGAGACAGTCTATGGCTACACCTTC	CASSLLETVYGYTF
-	TRBV11-2	-	TRBJ2-7	TGTGCCAGCAGTCGGGACTCCTACGAGCAGTACTTC	CASSRDSYEQYF
-	TRBV9	-	TRBJ2-7	TGTGCCAGCAGCGTAGCAGAGGGCCCCTACGAGCAGTACTTC	CASSVAEGPYEQYF
-	TRBV5-4	-	TRBJ1-2	TGTGCCAGCAGCTCGGACAGCGGAGGCTATGGCTACACCTTC	CASSSDSGGYGYTF
TRBD2	TRBV25-1	-	TRBJ2-4	TGTGCCAGCAGTGAATCTCGGGCGGGGGGGAGAGAAAACATTCAGTACTTC	CASSESRAGGRENIQYF
TRBD1	TRBV5-1	-	TRBJ1-2	TGCGCCAGCAGCTTGGAAGGACAGGGCTATGGCTACACCTTC	CASSLEGQGYGYTF
TRBD1	TRBV7-3	few	TRBJ1-3	TGTGCCAGCAGCCTGTCGGACAGGGGAGGAAACACCATATATTTT	CASSLSDRGGNTIYF
-	TRBV6-5	once	TRBJ2-7	TGTGCCAGCAGTTACTTACAGGGAAACGAGCAGTACTTC	CASSYLQGNEQYF
-	TRBV7-2	-	TRBJ2-7	TGTGCCAGCAGCTCCATACAGGGAAAGCACGAGCAGTACTTC	CASSSIQGKHEQYF
TRBD1	TRBV6-1	few	TRBJ1-3	TGTGCCAGCAGTGAAGCGCAGGGTGGGGACAGTGCCCACACCATATATTTT	CASSEAQGGDSAHTIYF
-	TRBV2	-	TRBJ1-6	TGTGCCAGCAGTGATGAGGGCAGGGGCAATTCACCCCTCCACTTT	CASSDEGRGNSPLHF
-	TRBV18	-	TRBJ2-5	TGTGCCAGCTCACTAGAAGGGGCGAGGGAGACCCAGTACTTC	CASSLEGARETQYF